Listed here are 9 T cell receptor beta chains from one sample, sequenced in a study of cytomegalovirus exposure and HLA in healthy donors (dated by TCRdb to between 2016 and 2019). Library prep was done by the immunoSEQ multiplex PCR assay. The multiplex PCR relied on a mix of 60 forward primers for TCR Vbeta segments and 13 reverse primers for TCR Jbeta segments. In TCRdb, the immuneACCESS table is reduced to in-frame sequences with V and J assigned. These tables do not hold every clone; where another copy was compared, an unresolved V gene accounts for under half, and the others remain unexplained. The table kept for this sample lists 190,000 or so clones. Together, the top ten hold 0.74% of the sample. The sequencing sample was made of PBMCs. The origin of the receptors is a boy younger than 18 in good health and CMV-seronegative.

The chain carries TRBV11-1 and TRBJ2-5; the D gene is possibly TRBD1 (5 bases). With the DNA end fitting TRBJ2-7 better, the J assignment may be wrong. The germline V gene encodes CDR1 SGHAT and CDR2 FQDESV (reference sequence). This CDR3 is 17 amino acids long. CDR3 nucleotide sequence: TGTGCCAGCAGCGCAAGGGGTTGGTCCCTTGGGGTTGACGAGCAGTACTTC. It translates to CASSARGWSLGVDEQYF.

J is TRBJ2-1 and V is TRBV5-6, with TRBD2 matching over 7 bases. J was trimmed by 4 bases and V by 0 bases; bases with no gene match: 4. The CDR3 has 15 residues. CDR1 and CDR2 from the germline V gene are SGHDT and YYEEEE. CDR3 sequence: CASSLGGGPYNEQFF. In DNA form, the CDR3 reads TGTGCCAGCAGCTTGGGCGGGGGTCCGTACAATGAGCAGTTCTTC.

J is TRBJ1-2 and V is TRBV6-6; D perhaps matches TRBD1 (5 bases). The V end was cut by 5 bases, the J end by 4 bases, with 14 bases between. This CDR3 contains 14 residues. Germline V gene sequence: CDR1 MNHNY, CDR2 SVGAGI (reference sequence). CDR3 sequence: CASSKTDGFYGYTF. CDR3 nucleotide sequence: TGTGCCAGCAGTAAGACAGATGGGTTCTATGGCTACACCTTC.

V and J are TRBV10-3 and TRBJ2-1, with 9 bases that match TRBD2. The germline gives CDR1 ENHRY, CDR2 SYGVKD. CDR3 length: 20 amino acids. V shed 3 bases and J 1 base; nucleotides not matched to a gene: 16. This chain's CDR3 is CAISDGGSGGLRLSYNEQFF. In nucleotides, the CDR3 is TGTGCCATCAGTGACGGGGGGAGCGGGGGGCTCCGACTTTCCTACAATGAGCAGTTCTTC.

This chain uses TRBV29-1 with TRBJ2-1, with TRBD2 identical over 7 bases. Losses at the gene ends were 6 bases for V and 8 bases for J; bases not matched to a gene: 16. Germline lookup yields CDR1 SQVTM and CDR2 ANQGSEA. The CDR3 sequence is 15 residues long. The CDR3 coding sequence is TGCAGCGTGACCCTAGCGGCCTCGTCTCAGGATGAGCAGTTCTTC. It encodes CSVTLAASSQDEQFF.

The chain employs TRBV4-1 and TRBJ2-5; 11 bases line up with TRBD1. The CDR3 runs 20 residues. Germline values: CDR1 MGHRA, CDR2 YSYEKL. The V segment lost 1 base and the J segment 1 base; nucleotides outside the gene matches: 14. The CDR3 region is CASSQGKMRDRGGTQETQYF. DNA for the CDR3: TGCGCCAGCAGCCAAGGAAAAATGAGGGACAGGGGGGGTACCCAAGAGACCCAGTACTTC.

This chain uses TRBV11-1 with TRBJ2-5; 9 bases line up with TRBD2. CDR3 length: 16 residues. The V segment lost 5 bases and the J segment 4 bases; nucleotides outside the gene matches: 11. CDR1 is SGHAT and CDR2 is FQDESV in the germline V gene (reference sequence). The CDR3 protein is CASSHNARGGLETQYF. The DNA for the CDR3 is TGTGCCAGCAGCCATAACGCGCGGGGGGGCTTAGAGACCCAGTACTTC.

The gene calls are TRBV7-2 and TRBJ1-3; no firm D call. The CDR3 length is 13 residues. Trimming pared 6 bases from V and 0 bases from J, leaving 6 bases between. CDR1 and CDR2 from the germline V gene are SGHTA and FQGNSA. The CDR3 DNA is TGTGCCAGCAGACGAGGCTCTGGAAACACCATATATTTT. It is translated as CASRRGSGNTIYF.

The genes are TRBV27 and TRBJ2-7; TRBD2 aligns across 9 bases. CDR1 and CDR2 (germline): MNHEY, SMNVEV (reference sequence). V dropped 6 bases and J dropped 6; count of bases not matched to a gene: 15. This CDR3 comprises 16 residues. CDR3 in DNA: TGTGCCAGCAGCCCCACAGGAGCGGGGGGCCGGGTCGAGCAGTACTTC. Translating it yields CASSPTGAGGRVEQYF.